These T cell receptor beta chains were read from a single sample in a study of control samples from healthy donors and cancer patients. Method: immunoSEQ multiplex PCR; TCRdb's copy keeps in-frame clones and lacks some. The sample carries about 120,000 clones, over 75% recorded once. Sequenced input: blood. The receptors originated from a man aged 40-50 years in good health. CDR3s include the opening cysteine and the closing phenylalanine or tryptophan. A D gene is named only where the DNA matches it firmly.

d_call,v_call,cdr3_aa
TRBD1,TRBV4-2,CASSQQPGQGAYSSYEQYF
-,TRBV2,CASNAGRGTEAFF
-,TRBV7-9,CASSKGAYEQYF
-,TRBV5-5,CASSPSTSGGFYEQYF
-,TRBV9,CASSSDGETQYF
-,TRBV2,CASSRGPDGYTF
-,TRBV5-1,CASSLFSGTDTQYF
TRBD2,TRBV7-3,CASSPGLAGGSLQETQYF
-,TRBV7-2,CASSWANQPQHF
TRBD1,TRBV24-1,CATAGGAGGYTF
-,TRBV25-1,CASRIDSPLHF
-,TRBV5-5,CASSLVARANEQYF
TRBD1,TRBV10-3,CAIRLGTDQPQHF
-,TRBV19,CASSIGGNSGNTIYF
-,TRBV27,CASSLGASYYGYTF
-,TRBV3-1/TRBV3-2,CASSPRGEKLFF
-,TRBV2,CASSWGRRVLSGNTIYF
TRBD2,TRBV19,CASSTSGGSPNEQFF
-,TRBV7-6,CASSLFPGTATSISYNEQFF
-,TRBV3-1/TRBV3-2,CASSQDRGARQYF
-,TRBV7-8,CASSRYQGHGTEAFF
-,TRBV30,CACTTNTGELFF
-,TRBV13,CASSLPISGNTIYF